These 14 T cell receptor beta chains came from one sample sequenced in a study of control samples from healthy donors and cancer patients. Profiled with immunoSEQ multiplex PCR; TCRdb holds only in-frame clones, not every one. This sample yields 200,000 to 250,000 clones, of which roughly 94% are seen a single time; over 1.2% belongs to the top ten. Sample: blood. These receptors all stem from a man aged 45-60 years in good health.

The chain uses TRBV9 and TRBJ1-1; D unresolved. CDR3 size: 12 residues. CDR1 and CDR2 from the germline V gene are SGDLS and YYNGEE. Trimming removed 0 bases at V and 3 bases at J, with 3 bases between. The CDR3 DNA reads TGTGCCAGCAGCGTAGGGCACACTGAAGCTTTCTTT. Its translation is CASSVGHTEAFF.

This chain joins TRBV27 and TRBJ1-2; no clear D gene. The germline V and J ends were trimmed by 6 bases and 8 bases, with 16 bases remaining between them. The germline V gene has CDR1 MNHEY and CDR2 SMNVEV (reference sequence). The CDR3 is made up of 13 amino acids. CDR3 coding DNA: TGTGCCAGCAGCCTTAATCTAATGGGAGGCTACACCTTC. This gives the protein CASSLNLMGGYTF.

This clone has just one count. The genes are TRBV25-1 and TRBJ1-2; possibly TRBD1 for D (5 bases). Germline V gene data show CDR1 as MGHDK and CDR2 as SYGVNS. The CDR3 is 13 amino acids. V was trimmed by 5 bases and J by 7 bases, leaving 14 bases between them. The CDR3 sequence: CASSFPQGRGYTF. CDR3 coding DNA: TGTGCCAGCAGTTTCCCTCAGGGACGTGGCTACACCTTC.

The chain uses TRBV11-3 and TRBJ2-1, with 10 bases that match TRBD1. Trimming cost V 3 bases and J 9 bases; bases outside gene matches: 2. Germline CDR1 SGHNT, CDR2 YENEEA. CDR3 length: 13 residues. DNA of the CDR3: TGTGCCAGCAGCTTGACAGGGGGCTCTGAGCAGTTCTTC. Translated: CASSLTGGSEQFF.

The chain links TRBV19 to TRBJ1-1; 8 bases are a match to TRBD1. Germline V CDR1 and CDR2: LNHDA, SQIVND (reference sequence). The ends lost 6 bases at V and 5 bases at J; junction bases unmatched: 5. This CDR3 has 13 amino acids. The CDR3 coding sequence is TGTGCCAGTAGCGCGGACAGGGTAACTGAAGCTTTCTTT. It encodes CASSADRVTEAFF.

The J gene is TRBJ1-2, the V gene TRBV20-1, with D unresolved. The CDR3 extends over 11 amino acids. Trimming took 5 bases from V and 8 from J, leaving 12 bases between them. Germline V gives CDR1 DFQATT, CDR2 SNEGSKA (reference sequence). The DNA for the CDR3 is TGCAGTGCTGACCTCAGAGACGGCTACACCTTC. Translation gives CSADLRDGYTF.

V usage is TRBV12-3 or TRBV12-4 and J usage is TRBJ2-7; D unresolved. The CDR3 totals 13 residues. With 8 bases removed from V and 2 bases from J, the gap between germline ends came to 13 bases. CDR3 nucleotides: TGTGCCAGCCGTCGGTCAGGAACCTACGAGCAGTACGTC. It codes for CASRRSGTYEQYV.

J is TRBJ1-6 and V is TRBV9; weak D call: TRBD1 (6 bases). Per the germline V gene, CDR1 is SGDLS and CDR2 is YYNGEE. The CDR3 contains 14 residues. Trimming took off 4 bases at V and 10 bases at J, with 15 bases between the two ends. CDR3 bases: TGTGCCAGCAGCCCACAGCCGGGACACTCACCCCTCCACTTT. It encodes CASSPQPGHSPLHF.

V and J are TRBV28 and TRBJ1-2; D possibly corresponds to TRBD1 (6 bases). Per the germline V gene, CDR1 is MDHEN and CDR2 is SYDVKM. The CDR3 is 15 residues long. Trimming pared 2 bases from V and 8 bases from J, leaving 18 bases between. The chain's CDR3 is CASSLPPGAAVGYTF. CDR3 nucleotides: TGTGCCAGCAGTTTACCCCCGGGGGCCGCCGTCGGCTACACCTTC.

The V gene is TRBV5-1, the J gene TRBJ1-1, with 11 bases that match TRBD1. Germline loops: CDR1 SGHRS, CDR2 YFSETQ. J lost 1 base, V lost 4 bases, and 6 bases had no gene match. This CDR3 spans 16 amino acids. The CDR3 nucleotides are TGCGCCAGCAGCCCCGGGACAGGGGGTTCGAACACTGAAGCTTTCTTT. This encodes CASSPGTGGSNTEAFF.

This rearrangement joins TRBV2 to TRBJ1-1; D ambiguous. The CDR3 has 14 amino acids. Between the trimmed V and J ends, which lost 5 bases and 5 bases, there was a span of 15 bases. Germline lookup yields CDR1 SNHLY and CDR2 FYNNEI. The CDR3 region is CASSNLGRRTEAFF. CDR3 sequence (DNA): TGTGCCAGCAGTAATTTAGGGAGACGGACTGAAGCTTTCTTT. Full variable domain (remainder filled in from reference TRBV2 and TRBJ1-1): EPEVTQTPSHQVTQMGQEVILRCVPISNHLYFYWYRQILGQKVEFLVSFYNNEISEKSEIFDDQFSVERPDGSNFTLKIRSTKLEDSAMYFCASSNLGRRTEAFFGQGTRLTVV.

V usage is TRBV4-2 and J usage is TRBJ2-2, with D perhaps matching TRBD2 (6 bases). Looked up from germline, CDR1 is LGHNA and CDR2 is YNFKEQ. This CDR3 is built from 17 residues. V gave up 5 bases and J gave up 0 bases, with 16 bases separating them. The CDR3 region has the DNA TGTGCCAGCAGCATAAGCCGCGGCGGGACGAACACCGGGGAGCTGTTTTTT. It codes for CASSISRGGTNTGELFF.

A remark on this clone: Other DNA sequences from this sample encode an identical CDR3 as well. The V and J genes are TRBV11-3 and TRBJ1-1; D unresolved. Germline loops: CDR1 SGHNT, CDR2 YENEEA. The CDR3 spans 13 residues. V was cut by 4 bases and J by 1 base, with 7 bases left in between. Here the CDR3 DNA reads TGTGCCAGCAGCTCTACGGGGAACACTGAAGCTTTCTTT. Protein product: CASSSTGNTEAFF.

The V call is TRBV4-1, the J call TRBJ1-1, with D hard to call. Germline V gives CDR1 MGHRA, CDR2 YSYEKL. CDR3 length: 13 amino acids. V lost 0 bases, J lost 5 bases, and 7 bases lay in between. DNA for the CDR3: TGCGCCAGCAGCCAAGATAGCGGGACTGAAGCTTTCTTT. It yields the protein CASSQDSGTEAFF.